This T cell receptor beta chain was found in a study of blood T cell repertoires in COVID-19. Study-level background: From the United States, Italy and Spain came samples of acute and convalescent COVID-19. T cells, B-cell-depleted T cells, or PBMCs provided the cDNA or gDNA that served as material.

The Seattle site enrolled patients during active infection and followed them longitudinally. CDR1 is KGHSH, CDR2 LQKENI, per germline. There are 14 residues in the CDR3. Trimming left V 3 bases short and J 4 bases short, with 12 bases between. In the case of this clone: Other DNA sequences of this sample code for an identical CDR3.

Original processing notes: The assay estimated nucleated cells by amplifying reference gene primers. The data were produced by immunoSEQ multiplex PCR, yet TCRdb's version contains in-frame clones alone and is incomplete. V and J calls and clone size are as listed in that table; D and trimming were resolved from the DNA. The sample lists about 340,000 clones; about nine tenths were seen once. The specimen was peripheral blood. The sequence derives from a woman between 45 and 65 years old with COVID-19, enrolled during active disease. This chain links TRBV18 with TRBJ1-2; D possibly corresponds to TRBD1 (5 bases). For the CDR3, the DNA is TGTGCCAGCTCACCGGGGCAGGTGAGCTATGGCTACACCTTC. This codes for CASSPGQVSYGYTF.